The clone carrying this T cell receptor beta chain occurred many times. Looked up from germline, CDR1 is MNHEY and CDR2 is SVGAGI. The CDR3 length is 15 residues. V was cut by 2 bases and J by 4 bases, with 14 bases left in between. The entry originates in a study of Graves' ophthalmopathy and Graves' hyperthyroidism. RNA transcripts yielded amplified TCR beta CDR3 regions. Scientists carried out first-round RT-PCR using HTBI primers and then a second-round multiplex PCR. TCRdb reanalysed the multiplex PCR reads using MiXCR and keeps one entry per CDR3 protein. The sample carries about 620,000 distinct CDR3 sequences, about a fifth recorded once. Stable hyperthyroidism meant no ophthalmopathy within 18 months of follow-up. Hyperthyroidism was new, under 2 months, in patients aged 18 to 65.

The sample consisted of peripheral blood. The sequence derives from a woman aged 18 to 35 with stable Graves' hyperthyroidism. Some clones in this sample may be carry-over from other donors' samples. The rearrangement uses TRBV6-5 and TRBJ2-5; D gene uncertain. The chain's CDR3 is CASSYVAASGETQYF. The CDR3 DNA sequence: TGTGCCAGCAGTTACGTAGCCGCTTCGGGAGAGACCCAGTACTTC.